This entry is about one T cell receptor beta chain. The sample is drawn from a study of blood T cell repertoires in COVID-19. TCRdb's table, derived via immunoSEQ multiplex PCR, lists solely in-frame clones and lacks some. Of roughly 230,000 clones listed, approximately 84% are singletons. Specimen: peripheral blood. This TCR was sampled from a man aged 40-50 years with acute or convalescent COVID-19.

The CDR3 coding sequence is TGTGCCAGCAGCTCTTCCGGGACAGGGCGTTATGGCTACACCTTC. Protein product: CASSSSGTGRYGYTF. The chain recombines TRBV7-9 with TRBJ1-2; 9 nucleotides line up with TRBD1. J lost 5 bases, V lost 4 bases, and 8 bases had no gene match. Germline values: CDR1 SEHNR, CDR2 FQNEAQ (reference sequence). CDR3 length: 15 amino acids.